The source of this T cell receptor beta chain is a study of shared clonotypes between healthy human individuals. Details on this clone: Its target is not known.

All the donors were Caucasian adults who lived in Nashville, Tennessee. Repertoires were generated with immunoSEQ multiplex PCR, while TCRdb's copy carries only in-frame clones and drops some. The sample yields approximately 320,000 clones, around 74% seen once. This CDR3 contains 16 residues. Germline V CDR1 and CDR2: MGHDK, SYGVNS. V was clipped by 3 bases and J by 8 bases, with 20 bases between them. Whole-study findings and limits: The study generally estimated greater richness for naive than memory subsets. Clonotype sharing among donors was expected to depend on sequencing depth.

This receptor was identified in a man aged 30-40 years in good health. Sequencing was performed on memory CD4+ T cells sorted from blood. Noted subset: CD45RA-negative fraction. The chain carries TRBV25-1 and TRBJ2-1; D remains unclear. CDR3: CASSDGSRASLDEQFF. CDR3 DNA sequence: TGTGCCAGCAGTGATGGGTCTAGAGCAAGTCTCGATGAGCAGTTCTTC.